This TCR beta chain emerged from a study of shared clonotypes between healthy human individuals. TCRdb's copy holds only in-frame clones and misses some; the assay was immunoSEQ multiplex PCR. The data show roughly 2,000,000 clones, about 94% seen once. The naive CD8 subset, CD45RO-negative cells positively selected for CCR7, excluded terminally differentiated effector memory CD45RA+ cells. Sequencing was carried out using naive CD8+ T cells from PBMCs. The receptor was derived from a man aged 18-30 years in good health. Some clones in this sample may be carry-over from other donors' samples.

The DNA for the CDR3 is TGCGCCAGCAGCCAAGGCGTCTCTAGCGGGAGGTTGGATGAGCAGTTCTTC. Amino acid sequence: CASSQGVSSGRLDEQFF. This chain connects TRBV4-1 to TRBJ2-1; 11 nucleotides match TRBD2. The trim removed 1 base at V and 8 bases at J, leaving 10 bases unmatched. The germline gives CDR1 MGHRA, CDR2 YSYEKL. The length of the CDR3 is 17 residues.